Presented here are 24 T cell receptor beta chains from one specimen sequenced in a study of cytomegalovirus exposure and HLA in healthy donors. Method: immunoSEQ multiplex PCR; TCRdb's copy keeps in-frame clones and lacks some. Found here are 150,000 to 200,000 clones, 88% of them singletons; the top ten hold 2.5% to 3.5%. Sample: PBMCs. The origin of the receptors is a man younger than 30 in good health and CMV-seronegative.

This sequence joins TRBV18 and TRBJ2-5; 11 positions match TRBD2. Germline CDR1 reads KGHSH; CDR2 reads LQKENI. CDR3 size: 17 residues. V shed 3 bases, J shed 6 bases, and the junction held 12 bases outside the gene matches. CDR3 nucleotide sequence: TGTGCCAGCTCACCCTACCGGATAGCGGGGGGGGACAAGACCCAGTACTTC. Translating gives CASSPYRIAGGDKTQYF.

The DNA for the CDR3 is TGTGCCAGCAGTTTATCGTTTGAAGCGGGAGCTTTCTTT. This sequence encodes CASSLSFEAGAFF. This chain joins TRBV27 and TRBJ1-1; D uncertain. V was shortened by 0 bases and J by 10 bases, with 12 bases between the two germline ends. This CDR3 has 13 residues. Germline CDR1 MNHEY, CDR2 SMNVEV (reference sequence).

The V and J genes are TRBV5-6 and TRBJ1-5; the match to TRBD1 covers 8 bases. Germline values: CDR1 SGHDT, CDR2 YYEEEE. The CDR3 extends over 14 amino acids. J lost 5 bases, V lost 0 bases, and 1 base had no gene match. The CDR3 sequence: CASSLATGDQPQHF. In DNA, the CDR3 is TGTGCCAGCAGCTTGGCGACAGGGGATCAGCCCCAGCATTTT.

The chain's CDR3 is CASSGGRETDTQYF. DNA of the CDR3: TGTGCCAGCAGTGGGGGGAGGGAGACAGATACGCAGTATTTT. The chain has TRBV2 and TRBJ2-3; 7 bases agree with TRBD2. Losses at the gene ends were 4 bases for V and 3 bases for J; bases not matched to a gene: 4. Per germline, CDR1 SNHLY and CDR2 FYNNEI. The length of the CDR3 is 14 residues. Full variable domain (remainder filled in from reference TRBV2 and TRBJ2-3): EPEVTQTPSHQVTQMGQEVILRCVPISNHLYFYWYRQILGQKVEFLVSFYNNEISEKSEIFDDQFSVERPDGSNFTLKIRSTKLEDSAMYFCASSGGRETDTQYFGPGTRLTVL.

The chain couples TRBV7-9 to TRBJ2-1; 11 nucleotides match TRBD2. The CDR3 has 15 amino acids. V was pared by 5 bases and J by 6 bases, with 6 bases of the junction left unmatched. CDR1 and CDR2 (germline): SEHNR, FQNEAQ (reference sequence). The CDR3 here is CASSVTSGGINEQFF. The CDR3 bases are TGTGCCAGCAGCGTAACTAGCGGGGGCATCAATGAGCAGTTCTTC.

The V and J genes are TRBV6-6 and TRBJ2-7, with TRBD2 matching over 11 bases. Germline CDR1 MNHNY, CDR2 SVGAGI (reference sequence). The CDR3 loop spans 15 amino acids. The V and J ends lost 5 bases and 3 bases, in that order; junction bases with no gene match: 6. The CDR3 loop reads CASSPTSGGLYEQYV. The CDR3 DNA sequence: TGTGCCAGCAGTCCTACTAGCGGGGGCCTCTACGAGCAGTACGTC.

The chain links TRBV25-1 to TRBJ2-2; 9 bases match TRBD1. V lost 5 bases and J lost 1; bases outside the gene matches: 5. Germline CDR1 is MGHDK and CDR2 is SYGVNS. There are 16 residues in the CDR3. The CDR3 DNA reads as TGTGCCAGCAGTCCCTGGACAGGGGAGAACACCGGGGAGCTGTTTTTT. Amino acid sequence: CASSPWTGENTGELFF.

CDR3: CASCPSGMILSGNIQYF. The CDR3 region has the DNA TGTGCCAGCTGTCCCAGCGGGATGATTTTATCGGGAAACATTCAGTACTTC. The gene calls are TRBV28 and TRBJ2-4; 7 nucleotides match TRBD2. V lost 8 bases, J lost 6 bases, and 19 bases stayed unmatched. CDR3 length equals 17 residues. From germline, CDR1 is MDHEN and CDR2 SYDVKM.

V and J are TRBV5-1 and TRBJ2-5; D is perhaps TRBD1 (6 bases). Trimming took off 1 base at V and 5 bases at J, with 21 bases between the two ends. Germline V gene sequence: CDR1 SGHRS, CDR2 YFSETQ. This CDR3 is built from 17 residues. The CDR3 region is CASSLQGLGLRGETQYF. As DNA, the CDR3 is TGCGCCAGCAGCTTGCAGGGGCTCGGGCTTCGGGGCGAGACCCAGTACTTC.

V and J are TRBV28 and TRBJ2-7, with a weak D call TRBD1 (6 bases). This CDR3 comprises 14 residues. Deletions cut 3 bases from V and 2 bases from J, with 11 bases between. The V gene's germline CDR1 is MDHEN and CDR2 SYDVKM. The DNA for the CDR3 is TGTGCCAGCAGTTTCGGGACACATCCCTACGAGCAGTACGTC. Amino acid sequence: CASSFGTHPYEQYV.

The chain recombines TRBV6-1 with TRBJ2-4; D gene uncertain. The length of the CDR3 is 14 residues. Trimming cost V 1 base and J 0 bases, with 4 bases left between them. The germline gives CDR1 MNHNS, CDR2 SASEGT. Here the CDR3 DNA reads TGTGCCAGCAGTGAAGGTATAGCCAAAAACATTCAGTACTTC. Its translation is CASSEGIAKNIQYF.

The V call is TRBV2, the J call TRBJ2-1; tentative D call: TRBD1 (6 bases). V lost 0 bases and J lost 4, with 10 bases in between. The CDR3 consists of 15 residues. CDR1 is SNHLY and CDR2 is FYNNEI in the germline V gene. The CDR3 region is CASSEAPGQYNEQFF. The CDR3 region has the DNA TGTGCCAGCAGTGAAGCCCCGGGACAATACAATGAGCAGTTCTTC.

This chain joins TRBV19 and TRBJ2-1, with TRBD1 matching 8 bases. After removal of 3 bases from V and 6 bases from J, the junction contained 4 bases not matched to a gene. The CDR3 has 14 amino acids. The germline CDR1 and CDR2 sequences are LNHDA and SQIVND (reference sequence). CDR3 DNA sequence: TGTGCCAGTAGTATCCAGGGGGCAGGCAATGAGCAGTTCTTC. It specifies CASSIQGAGNEQFF.

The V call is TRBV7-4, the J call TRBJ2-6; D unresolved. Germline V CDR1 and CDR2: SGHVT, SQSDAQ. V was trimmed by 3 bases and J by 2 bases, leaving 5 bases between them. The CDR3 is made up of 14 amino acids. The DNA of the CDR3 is TGTGCCAGCAGCTTCGTTCCTGGGGCCAACGTCCTGACTTTC. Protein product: CASSFVPGANVLTF. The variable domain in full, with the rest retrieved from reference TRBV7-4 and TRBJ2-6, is GAGVSQSPRYKVAKRGRDVALRCDSISGHVTLYWYRQTLGQGSEVLTYSQSDAQRDKSGRPSGRFSAERPERSVSTLKIQRTEQGDSAVYLCASSFVPGANVLTFGAGSRLTVL.

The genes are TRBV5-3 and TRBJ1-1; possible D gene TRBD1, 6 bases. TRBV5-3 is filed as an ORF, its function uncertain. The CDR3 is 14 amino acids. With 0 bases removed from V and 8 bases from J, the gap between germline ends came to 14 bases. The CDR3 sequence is CARSLDGGCSEAFF. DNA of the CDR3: TGTGCCAGAAGCTTGGATGGGGGCTGCTCGGAAGCTTTCTTT.

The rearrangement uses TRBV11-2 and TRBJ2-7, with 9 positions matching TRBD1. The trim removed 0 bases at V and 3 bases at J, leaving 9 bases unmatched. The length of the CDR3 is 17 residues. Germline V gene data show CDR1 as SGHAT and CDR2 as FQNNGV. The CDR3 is CASSLERWGQGLYEQYV. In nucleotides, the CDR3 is TGTGCCAGCAGCTTAGAAAGATGGGGACAGGGACTCTACGAGCAGTACGTC.

For the CDR3, the DNA is TGCGCCAGCAGCTTGGCCGCTTCTTCAGGTTACACCCAAGAGACCCAGTACTTC. Protein product: CASSLAASSGYTQETQYF. The J gene is TRBJ2-5, the V gene TRBV5-1; no reliable D call. CDR1 SGHRS and CDR2 YFSETQ come from the germline V gene. The V end was cut by 0 bases, the J end by 1 base, with 19 bases between. There are 18 residues in the CDR3.

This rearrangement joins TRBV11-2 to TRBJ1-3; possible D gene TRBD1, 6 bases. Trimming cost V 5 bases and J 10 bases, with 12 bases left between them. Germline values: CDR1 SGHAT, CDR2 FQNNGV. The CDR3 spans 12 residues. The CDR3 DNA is TGTGCCAGCAGCCGACAGGAATTAACCATATATTTT. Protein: CASSRQELTIYF.

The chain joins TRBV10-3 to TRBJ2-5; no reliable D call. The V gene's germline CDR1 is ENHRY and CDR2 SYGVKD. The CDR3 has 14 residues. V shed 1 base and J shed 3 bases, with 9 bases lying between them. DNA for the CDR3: TGTGCCATCAGTGAGTTCGAGCGTGAAGAGACCCAGTACTTC. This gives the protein CAISEFEREETQYF.

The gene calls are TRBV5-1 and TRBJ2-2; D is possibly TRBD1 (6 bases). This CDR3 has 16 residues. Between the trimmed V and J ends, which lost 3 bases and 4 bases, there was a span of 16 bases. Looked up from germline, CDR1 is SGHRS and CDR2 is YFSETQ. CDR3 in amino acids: CASSSLRDTATGELFF. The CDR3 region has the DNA TGCGCCAGCAGCTCCCTCCGGGACACCGCCACCGGGGAGCTGTTTTTT.

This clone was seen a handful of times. This CDR3 is CASSLSGQAEAFF. The DNA for the CDR3 is TGTGCCAGCAGTCTTTCAGGACAGGCTGAAGCTTTCTTT. This sequence joins TRBV6-1 and TRBJ1-1, with 7 bases that match TRBD1. CDR1 MNHNS and CDR2 SASEGT come from the germline V gene. The CDR3 extends over 13 amino acids. The V gene end was trimmed by 5 bases and the J gene end by 6 bases; junction bases not matched to a gene: 6.

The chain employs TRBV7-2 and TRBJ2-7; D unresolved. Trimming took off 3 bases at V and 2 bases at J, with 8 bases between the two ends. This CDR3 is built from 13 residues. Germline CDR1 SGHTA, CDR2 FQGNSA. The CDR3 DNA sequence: TGTGCCAGCAGCTTGGAGTTCCCCTACGAGCAGTACTTC. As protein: CASSLEFPYEQYF.

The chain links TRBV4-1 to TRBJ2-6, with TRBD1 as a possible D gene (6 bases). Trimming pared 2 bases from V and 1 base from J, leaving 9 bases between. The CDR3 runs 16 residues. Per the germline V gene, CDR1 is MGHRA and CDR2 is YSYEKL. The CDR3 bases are TGCGCCAGCAGCCAAAATGACAGGTCTGGGGCCAACGTCCTGACTTTC. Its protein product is CASSQNDRSGANVLTF.

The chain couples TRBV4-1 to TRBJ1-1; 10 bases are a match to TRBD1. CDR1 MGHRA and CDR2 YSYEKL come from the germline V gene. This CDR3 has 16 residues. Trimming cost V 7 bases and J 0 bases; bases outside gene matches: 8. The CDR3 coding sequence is TGCGCCAGCACCCACCTGGACAGGGGGATGAACACTGAAGCTTTCTTT. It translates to CASTHLDRGMNTEAFF.